These T cell receptor beta chains were read from a single sample in a study of T-cell reconstitution after alpha-beta-depleted transplantation in children. TCRdb re-derived calls from the PCR reads in MiXCR, one entry per CDR3 protein. The sample lists 450,000 to 600,000 distinct CDR3 sequences, 10% to 15% occurring once. The material sequenced was PBMCs, mostly from graft donor cells, taken 360 days after TCRalphabeta/CD19-depleted stem cell transplant. The receptor set was obtained from a male patient aged 10 to 17 who had a stem cell transplant for acute myeloid leukemia, so the T cells may come from the graft donor. Each CDR3 is given without its conserved first and last residue.

v_gene	j_gene	CDR3aa
TRBV12-3/TRBV12-4	TRBJ2-1	ASSLESPRAEQF
TRBV20-1	TRBJ2-1	SARLPLAGEGNEQF
TRBV7-6	TRBJ2-7	ASSSRDNSYEQY
TRBV7-9	TRBJ2-1	ASSLRQGTVNEQF
TRBV28	TRBJ2-2	ASSLRVSTGELF
TRBV9	TRBJ2-1	ASSAQGGSNEQF
TRBV12-3/TRBV12-4	TRBJ1-1	ASSPYPGTNTEAF
TRBV6-5	TRBJ2-7	ASSFVHIVGTFEQY
TRBV20-1	TRBJ2-7	SASSPSGRPGEQY
TRBV28	TRBJ2-7	ASSKLRDQGKGYYEQY
TRBV7-6	TRBJ1-1	ASSLAGVSTEAF
TRBV7-2	TRBJ2-1	ASSLGTSGSGNEQF
TRBV6-1	TRBJ2-7	ASSVGREKSYEQY
TRBV11-2	TRBJ2-3	ASSLTSGIGHTDTQY
TRBV2	TRBJ1-3	ASSLGGTGTIY